This TCR beta chain was retrieved from a study of blood T cell repertoires in COVID-19. V dropped 3 bases and J dropped 8 bases, with 11 bases sitting between them. CDR3 length: 13 residues. Germline-derived CDR1 and CDR2 are LGHDT and YNNKEL (reference sequence). Original data processing: Reference gene primer amplification in the assay estimated nucleated cell counts. Profiling relied on immunoSEQ multiplex PCR, and the TCRdb table lists in-frame clones only, not all of them. V and J calls and clone size are those listed in that table; D and trimming were worked out from the DNA. The profile covers around 49,000 clones, with approximately 82% appearing a single time and about 5% taken by the ten largest.

The TCR comes from a woman aged 50 to 60 with acute COVID-19. The gene calls are TRBV3-1 (or the pseudogene TRBV3-2) and TRBJ2-1; no clear D. Sequencing input: PBMCs or T cells enriched from blood (not recorded which). This CDR3 is CASSHVIGHEQFF. The CDR3 nucleotides are TGTGCCAGCAGCCACGTCATTGGCCATGAGCAGTTCTTC.